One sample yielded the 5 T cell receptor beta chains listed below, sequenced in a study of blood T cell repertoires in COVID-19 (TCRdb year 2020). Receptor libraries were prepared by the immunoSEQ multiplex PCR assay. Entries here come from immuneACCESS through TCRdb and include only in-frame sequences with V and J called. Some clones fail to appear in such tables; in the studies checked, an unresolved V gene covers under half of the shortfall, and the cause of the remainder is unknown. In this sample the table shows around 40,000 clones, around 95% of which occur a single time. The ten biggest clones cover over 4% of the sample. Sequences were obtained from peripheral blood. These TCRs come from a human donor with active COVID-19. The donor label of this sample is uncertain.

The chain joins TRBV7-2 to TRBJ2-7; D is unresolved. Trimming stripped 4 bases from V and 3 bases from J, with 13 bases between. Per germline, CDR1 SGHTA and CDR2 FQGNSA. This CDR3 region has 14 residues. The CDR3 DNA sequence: TGTGCCAGCAGCTATTACGATTACAGCTACGAGCAGTACTTC. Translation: CASSYYDYSYEQYF.

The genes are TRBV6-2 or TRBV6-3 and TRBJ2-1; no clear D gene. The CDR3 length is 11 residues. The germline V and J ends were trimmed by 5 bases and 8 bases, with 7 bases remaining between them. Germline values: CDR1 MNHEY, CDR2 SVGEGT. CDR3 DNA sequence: TGTGCCAGCAGTCGTAGTGATGAGCAGTTCTTC. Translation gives CASSRSDEQFF.

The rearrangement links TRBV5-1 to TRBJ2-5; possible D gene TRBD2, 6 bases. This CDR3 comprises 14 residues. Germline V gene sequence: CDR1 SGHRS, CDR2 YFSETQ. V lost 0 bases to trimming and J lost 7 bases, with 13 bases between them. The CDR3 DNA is TGCGCCAGCAGCTTGGCCCCCCGTAGCGGGACCCAGTACTTC. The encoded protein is CASSLAPRSGTQYF.

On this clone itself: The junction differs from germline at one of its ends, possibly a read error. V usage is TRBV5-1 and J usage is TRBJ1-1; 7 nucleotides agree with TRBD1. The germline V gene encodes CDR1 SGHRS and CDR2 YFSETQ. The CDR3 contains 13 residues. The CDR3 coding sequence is TGCGCCAGCAGCTTAGACAGGGTTGGGCCGAACCTCTTT. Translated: CASSLDRVGPNLF. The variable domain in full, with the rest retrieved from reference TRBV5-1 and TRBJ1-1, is KAGVTQTPRYLIKTRGQQVTLSCSPISGHRSVSWYQQTPGQGLQFLFEYFSETQRNKGNFPGRFSGRQFSNSRSEMNVSTLELGDSALYLCASSLDRVGPNLFGQGTRLTVV.

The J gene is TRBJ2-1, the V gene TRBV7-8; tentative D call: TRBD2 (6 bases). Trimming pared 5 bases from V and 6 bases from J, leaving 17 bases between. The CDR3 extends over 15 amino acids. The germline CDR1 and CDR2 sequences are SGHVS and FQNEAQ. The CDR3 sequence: CASSRRRENANEQFF. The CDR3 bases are TGTGCCAGCAGCCGAAGGCGGGAAAACGCCAATGAGCAGTTCTTC.